The sequence of this T cell receptor (beta chain) was determined in a study of blood T cell repertoires in COVID-19. Measured with immunoSEQ multiplex PCR; TCRdb has only the in-frame clones, and not every one. The repertoire holds approximately 160,000 clones, with 70% to 90% as singletons. V lost 3 bases to trimming and J lost 2 bases, with 13 bases between them. From germline, CDR1 is SGHVS and CDR2 FNYEAQ. The CDR3 is 15 residues long. The sequence was obtained from a human donor in a cohort sampled during active COVID-19. Input material: peripheral blood. V is TRBV7-6 and J is TRBJ1-1; D ambiguous. The CDR3 coding sequence is TGTGCCAGCAGCTTTTCAGGCCAGCCAAACACTGAAGCTTTCTTT. Translating it yields CASSFSGQPNTEAFF. Full variable domain (missing parts from reference TRBV7-6 and TRBJ1-1): GAGVSQSPRYKVTKRGQDVALRCDPISGHVSLYWYRQALGQGPEFLTYFNYEAQQDKSGLPNDRFSAERPEGSISTLTIQRTEQRDSAMYRCASSFSGQPNTEAFFGQGTRLTVV.